Listed below are T cell receptor beta chains from one sample, sequenced in a study of OX40 agonist ivuxolimab in advanced cancers. Only in-frame clones appear in the TCRdb table, and some are missing; sequencing was by immunoSEQ multiplex PCR. Among about 91,000 clones listed, about 90% were seen once. The material sequenced was CD4+ or CD8+ T cells sorted from blood, taken in a trial of the OX40 agonist ivuxolimab. The receptors originated from an adult with an advanced solid tumor such as melanoma, head and neck, liver or kidney cancer. CDR3s include the opening cysteine and the closing phenylalanine or tryptophan. The D gene is left open where the match is weak. Not all rows give a size; the values are once, few, many and, for expanded clones, a class.

15	.	TRBV6-5	TRBJ1-5	.	CASSYSAGLGQPQHF	TGTGCCAGCAGTTACTCCGCAGGGTTGGGGCAGCCCCAGCATTTT
14	.	TRBV11-2	TRBJ1-5	once	CASSKDKSNQPQHF	TGTGCCAGCAGCAAAGACAAGAGCAATCAGCCCCAGCATTTT
15	.	TRBV12-5	TRBJ1-3	.	CASGLGSSSGNTIYF	TGTGCTAGTGGTTTGGGATCGAGTTCTGGAAACACCATATATTTT
15	.	TRBV30	TRBJ2-1	few	CAWSRVTGGLNEQFF	TGTGCCTGGAGTAGGGTTACCGGGGGATTAAATGAGCAGTTCTTC
14	.	TRBV5-1	TRBJ2-1	.	CASSLDSSYNEQFF	TGCGCCAGCAGCTTGGACAGCTCCTACAATGAGCAGTTCTTC
13	.	TRBV19	TRBJ1-5	.	CASSQGADQPQHF	TGTGCCAGTAGCCAGGGTGCGGATCAGCCCCAGCATTTT
17	.	TRBV9	TRBJ1-1	.	CASSVGPRGGWDTEAFF	TGTGCCAGCAGCGTAGGGCCGAGGGGAGGGTGGGACACTGAAGCTTTCTTT
17	.	TRBV14	TRBJ1-1	.	CASSQVPEGGWATEAFF	TGTGCCAGCAGCCAAGTTCCCGAGGGGGGTTGGGCCACTGAAGCTTTCTTT
16	TRBD1	TRBV30	TRBJ1-1	.	CAWRVTGGTDYTEAFF	TGTGCCTGGAGGGTGACAGGGGGTACGGATTACACTGAAGCTTTCTTT
17	TRBD1	TRBV19	TRBJ1-2	once	CASSSQVSGRGREGYTF	TGTGCCAGTAGTAGTCAGGTCTCGGGCAGGGGGCGCGAGGGCTACACCTTC
13	TRBD1	TRBV7-3	TRBJ2-5	.	CASSSTGEETQYF	TGTGCCAGCAGCTCGACAGGGGAAGAGACCCAGTACTTC
11	.	TRBV6-5	TRBJ1-1	.	CASSRNTEAFF	TGTGCCAGCAGTAGAAACACTGAAGCTTTCTTT
13	TRBD1	TRBV28	TRBJ1-4	.	CASSSGQGEKLFF	TGTGCCAGCAGTTCAGGACAGGGGGAAAAACTGTTTTTT